Listed here are 15 T cell receptor beta chains from one sample, sequenced in a study of spatial heterogeneity in lung cancer. Time point indicated: sample taken at primary tumor resection. Without sorting, whole RNA was sequenced from tumor, nontumor lung or frozen PBMC. TCRdb used MiXCR to reprocess the 5' RACE reads, holding one entry per CDR3 protein. The sample includes around 10,000 distinct CDR3 sequences, roughly 3.7% of them seen just once. This sample comprised normal lung tissue next to the tumor, obtained at surgery. These receptor sequences come from a male donor with early-stage non-small cell lung cancer.

Sample share makes this clonotype medium-sized. Since the library was made to target alpha chains, this beta chain is a stray read and its abundance is not meaningful. V and J are TRBV7-8 and TRBJ1-1; tentatively, D is TRBD1 (6 bases). Germline CDR1 reads SGHVS; CDR2 reads FQNEAQ. With 5 bases removed from V and 0 bases from J, the gap between germline ends came to 13 bases. The CDR3 is made up of 15 amino acids. CDR3 DNA sequence: TGTGCCAGCAGCACCCGGACAGACCTGAACACTGAAGCTTTCTTT. Translated, it gives CASSTRTDLNTEAFF.

This clonotype was counted ten times or more. Found in a library prepared for alpha chains, this beta chain is an off-target read, and its abundance has little meaning. The rearrangement joins TRBV2 to TRBJ2-7; D uncertain. The CDR3 has 15 amino acids. With 4 bases removed from V and 2 bases from J, the gap between germline ends came to 15 bases. Germline assignment: CDR1 SNHLY and CDR2 FYNNEI. CDR3 region: CASSAGVISTYEQYF. In nucleotides, the CDR3 is TGTGCCAGCAGTGCTGGGGTGATAAGCACCTACGAGCAGTACTTC.

This clonotype was seen repeatedly, ten times or more. Since the library was made to target alpha chains, this beta chain is a stray read and its abundance is not meaningful. The gene calls are TRBV20-1 and TRBJ1-3; unclear D gene. This CDR3 region has 11 residues. Trimming removed 3 bases at V and 4 bases at J, with 4 bases between. In germline, CDR1 is DFQATT, CDR2 SNEGSKA (reference sequence). The CDR3 nucleotides read TGCAGTGCTAGGGCCGGAAACACCATATATTTT. This translates into CSARAGNTIYF.

This clonotype is labeled medium-sized. This beta chain appears as a stray read in a library generated for alpha chains; its size is not informative. The chain recombines TRBV5-5 with TRBJ1-2; 8 bases are shared with TRBD1. J lost 7 bases, V lost 7 bases, and 6 bases had no gene match. This CDR3 is 12 amino acids long. Germline CDR1 and CDR2: SGHKS and YYEKEE (reference sequence). CDR3 sequence: CASRTGIGGYTF. CDR3 DNA: TGTGCCAGCCGGACAGGGATTGGTGGCTACACCTTC.

This clonotype qualifies as medium-sized (0.01 to 0.1%). This beta chain is an unintended read in a library built for alpha chains; its size means little. The J gene is TRBJ2-2, the V gene TRBV7-9, with 8 bases lining up with TRBD1. This CDR3 spans 15 amino acids. V lost 7 bases and J lost 2; bases outside the gene matches: 6. CDR1 and CDR2 (germline): SEHNR, FQNEAQ (reference sequence). The CDR3 DNA reads as TGTGCCAGCACCCCGGGACAGGTTAACACCGGGGAGCTGTTTTTT. Its translation is CASTPGQVNTGELFF.

This clonotype was observed at least ten times. The library was designed around alpha chains, so this beta chain is a stray read whose abundance carries little weight. The rearrangement uses TRBV9 and TRBJ1-1; unclear D gene. CDR1 is SGDLS, CDR2 YYNGEE, per germline. Trimming stripped 0 bases from V and 1 base from J, with 16 bases between. The CDR3 runs to 17 residues. In nucleotides, the CDR3 is TGTGCCAGCAGCGTAGGCTCTGAGGCGGGGAGGAACACTGAAGCTTTCTTT. Amino acids: CASSVGSEAGRNTEAFF.

This clonotype has a count of ten or more. This beta chain came through as a stray read in a library set up for alpha chains, and its size says little. The V and J genes are TRBV6-5 and TRBJ2-7; 7 nucleotides line up with TRBD2. CDR1 and CDR2 from the germline V gene are MNHEY and SVGAGI. The CDR3 extends over 15 amino acids. V was pared by 6 bases and J by 3 bases, with 11 bases of the junction left unmatched. DNA of the CDR3: TGTGCCAGCAGGAGGGCGGGGGAGGGCTTCTACGAGCAGTACTTC. Translated: CASRRAGEGFYEQYF.

This clonotype turned up a few times. This beta chain was picked up by a library intended for alpha chains and is off target, so its count carries little meaning. The chain employs TRBV7-9 and TRBJ2-3; D is undetermined. This CDR3 region has 14 residues. Germline assignment: CDR1 SEHNR and CDR2 FQNEAQ (reference sequence). Trimming removed 5 bases at V and 1 base at J, with 10 bases between. The chain's CDR3 is CASSPPSGTDTQYF. CDR3 DNA: TGTGCCAGCAGCCCCCCGTCTGGCACAGATACGCAGTATTTT.

In its sample, this clonotype was seen many times. This beta chain came through as a stray read in a library set up for alpha chains, and its size says little. V gene TRBV7-2 combines with J gene TRBJ1-6; 7 bases are shared with TRBD1. The V and J ends lost 4 bases and 6 bases, in that order; junction bases with no gene match: 6. There are 15 residues in the CDR3. The germline CDR1 and CDR2 sequences are SGHTA and FQGNSA. The CDR3 is CASSSGTARNSPLHF. CDR3 DNA: TGTGCCAGCAGCTCCGGGACAGCGCGTAATTCACCCCTCCACTTT.

Ten or more counts support this clonotype. Because this beta chain is a stray read in a library intended to capture alpha chains, its abundance should not be given much weight. The chain employs TRBV27 and TRBJ2-7; tentatively, D is TRBD2 (5 bases). Trimming pared 0 bases from V and 7 bases from J, leaving 19 bases between. This CDR3 is built from 16 residues. The V gene's germline CDR1 is MNHEY and CDR2 SMNVEV (reference sequence). CDR3 residues: CASSLSMDGRTGEQYF. The DNA for the CDR3 is TGTGCCAGCAGTTTATCCATGGACGGACGGACTGGGGAGCAGTACTTC.

This clonotype was recorded at least ten times. This beta chain is a stray sequence in a library constructed for alpha chains; its clone size is not meaningful. The rearrangement joins TRBV19 to TRBJ2-3, with TRBD2 matching over 11 bases. The CDR3 loop spans 15 amino acids. J gave up 6 bases and V 9 bases, and 11 bases lay outside the gene matches. Germline CDR1 is LNHDA and CDR2 is SQIVND (reference sequence). CDR3 protein: CASNALAGGEDTQYF. CDR3 DNA: TGTGCCAGCAACGCGCTAGCGGGGGGTGAGGATACGCAGTATTTT.

This clonotype was observed a few times. This beta chain turned up in a library designed for alpha chains; as an off-target read, its abundance says little. The chain uses TRBV5-4 and TRBJ2-2, with D possibly being TRBD1 or TRBD2 (5 bases each). Germline CDR1 SGHNT, CDR2 YYREEE (reference sequence). The CDR3 sequence is 15 residues long. Trimming cost V 0 bases and J 9 bases, with 15 bases left between them. In nucleotides, the CDR3 is TGTGCCAGCAGCTTGGAGGGGTTGGGAGAGAGGGAGCTGTTTTTT. Its translation: CASSLEGLGERELFF.

The table lists this clonotype with many counts. This beta chain slipped into a library made for alpha chains as a stray read, so its size is not meaningful. This chain links TRBV7-9 with TRBJ2-3, with 8 bases that match TRBD2. The CDR3 is 17 residues long. J was trimmed by 0 bases and V by 5 bases; bases with no gene match: 10. Per the germline V gene, CDR1 is SEHNR and CDR2 is FQNEAQ (reference sequence). The CDR3 is CASSPLRASGSTDTQYF. CDR3 nucleotides: TGTGCCAGCAGCCCCTTAAGGGCTAGCGGGAGCACAGATACGCAGTATTTT.

This clonotype is labeled as medium-sized. Being off target in a library aimed at alpha chains, this beta chain has a size of little meaning. V is TRBV9 and J is TRBJ1-6; 12 nucleotides match TRBD1. The trim removed 3 bases at V and 10 bases at J, leaving 11 bases unmatched. CDR3 length: 17 residues. CDR1 and CDR2 from the germline V gene are SGDLS and YYNGEE. The CDR3 protein is CASSAPGTGGASSPLHF. The DNA of the CDR3 is TGTGCCAGCAGCGCGCCCGGGACAGGGGGCGCAAGCTCACCCCTCCACTTT. Variable domain in full (rest from reference TRBV9 and TRBJ1-6): DSGVTQTPKHLITATGQRVTLRCSPRSGDLSVYWYQQSLDQGLQFLIQYYNGEERAKGNILERFSAQQFPDLHSELNLSSLELGDSALYFCASSAPGTGGASSPLHFGNGTRLTVT.

This clonotype was detected ten times or more. This beta chain represents an off-target read in a library built for alpha chains; its size is of limited meaning. The V call is TRBV7-2, the J call TRBJ1-4, with 9 nucleotides matching TRBD1. CDR1 is SGHTA, CDR2 FQGNSA, per germline. The CDR3 spans 14 residues. With 5 bases clipped from V and 7 bases from J, the junction kept 5 bases outside the gene matches. CDR3 DNA sequence: TGTGCCAGCAGCGTAACAGGGGGCGGTGAAAAACTGTTTTTT. This codes for CASSVTGGGEKLFF.